Presented here are 14 T cell receptor beta chains from one specimen sequenced in a study of blood T cell repertoires in COVID-19. Libraries were prepared by immunoSEQ multiplex PCR; TCRdb keeps only in-frame clonotypes and omits some of them. This table holds a few hundred thousand clones, around nine tenths found once. The sequenced material came from peripheral blood. The receptor source for this set is a man between 60 and 75 years old who had recovered from COVID-19.

This chain uses TRBV5-1 with TRBJ1-2, with no clear D. Germline V gene sequence: CDR1 SGHRS, CDR2 YFSETQ. The CDR3 is 14 amino acids. V was shortened by 7 bases and J by 0 bases, with 13 bases between the two germline ends. This chain's CDR3 is CASGEAGANYGYTF. The CDR3, as DNA: TGCGCCAGCGGAGAAGCGGGAGCTAACTATGGCTACACCTTC.

The chain couples TRBV19 to TRBJ1-5; 9 bases map to TRBD1. Germline values: CDR1 LNHDA, CDR2 SQIVND (reference sequence). With V trimmed by 5 bases and J by 2 bases, 7 bases remained unmatched. The CDR3 is 16 amino acids. The CDR3 region is CASSAYRGPGNQPQHF. In DNA form, the CDR3 reads TGTGCCAGTAGTGCTTACAGGGGGCCTGGCAATCAGCCCCAGCATTTT.

V gene TRBV7-2 combines with J gene TRBJ1-1; perhaps TRBD1 as D (5 bases). This CDR3 region has 14 residues. Per the germline V gene, CDR1 is SGHTA and CDR2 is FQGNSA. The germline V and J ends were trimmed by 4 bases and 5 bases, with 14 bases remaining between them. The CDR3 protein is CASSSQGSQTEAFF. The CDR3 DNA is TGTGCCAGCAGCTCTCAGGGATCCCAGACTGAAGCTTTCTTT.

CDR3 bases: TGTGCCACCAGTGTTTGCGTCAGGGGACAGACCATATATTTT. It codes for CATSVCVRGQTIYF. J is TRBJ1-3 and V is TRBV24-1, with 7 bases that match TRBD1. The CDR3 has 14 residues. Trimming took 5 bases from V and 10 from J; bases not matched to a gene: 10. Germline CDR1 and CDR2: KGHDR and SFDVKD.

The count of this clone is one. This chain connects TRBV18 to TRBJ1-4, with D hard to call. V lost 2 bases and J lost 8, with 15 bases in between. Germline V CDR1 and CDR2: KGHSH, LQKENI. This CDR3 has 15 amino acids. The CDR3 DNA reads TGTGCCAGCTCACCATTCACCACCACGAGGGAAAAACTGTTTTTT. Its translation is CASSPFTTTREKLFF. Full variable domain (rest looked up from reference TRBV18 and TRBJ1-4): NAGVMQNPRHLVRRRGQEARLRCSPMKGHSHVYWYRQLPEEGLKFMVYLQKENIIDESGMPKERFSAEFPKEGPSILRIQQVVRGDSAAYFCASSPFTTTREKLFFGSGTQLSVL.

This chain joins TRBV6-5 and TRBJ1-6; the D is unclear. The CDR3 extends over 13 amino acids. CDR1 MNHEY and CDR2 SVGAGI come from the germline V gene. V lost 10 bases, J lost 6 bases, and 13 bases lay in between. CDR3 DNA: TGTGCCACCCGGGGAGGCGGTAATTCACCCCTCCACTTT. Amino acid sequence: CATRGGGNSPLHF.

The CDR3 here is CASSLGAASYEQYF. Written as DNA, the CDR3 is TGCGCCAGCAGCTTAGGGGCGGCTTCCTACGAGCAGTACTTC. The gene calls are TRBV5-1 and TRBJ2-7; maybe TRBD1 (5 bases). This CDR3 comprises 14 residues. Trimming took 2 bases from V and 1 from J, leaving 10 bases between them. Germline CDR1 SGHRS, CDR2 YFSETQ.

The rearrangement uses TRBV5-1 and TRBJ2-3; 7 bases are a match to TRBD1. Germline V gene lookup returns CDR1 SGHRS and CDR2 YFSETQ. The junction had 1 base not matched to a gene; V was cut back by 2 bases and J by 1 base. CDR3 length: 14 amino acids. CDR3 bases: TGCGCCAGCAGCTTAGACAGGGGCACAGATACGCAGTATTTT. Translating it yields CASSLDRGTDTQYF. The complete variable domain, with remaining parts taken from reference TRBV5-1 and TRBJ2-3, reads KAGVTQTPRYLIKTRGQQVTLSCSPISGHRSVSWYQQTPGQGLQFLFEYFSETQRNKGNFPGRFSGRQFSNSRSEMNVSTLELGDSALYLCASSLDRGTDTQYFGPGTRLTVL.

This chain connects TRBV28 to TRBJ1-4; the D gene is possibly TRBD1 (5 bases). Trimming left V 6 bases short and J 7 bases short, with 12 bases between. The CDR3 extends over 13 amino acids. The germline gives CDR1 MDHEN, CDR2 SYDVKM. The CDR3: CASSLGGGEKLFF. The CDR3 nucleotides are TGTGCCAGCAGCCTCGGGGGAGGTGAAAAACTGTTTTTT.

The rearrangement uses TRBV3-1 (or the pseudogene TRBV3-2) and TRBJ1-3, with D unresolved. The ends were cut back, 4 bases at V and 0 bases at J, with 16 bases in the middle. Per the germline V gene, CDR1 is LGHDT and CDR2 is YNNKEL (reference sequence). This CDR3 is built from 17 residues. DNA of the CDR3: TGTGCCAGCAGCCCCCACCCGGGGAAGGGCTCTGGAAACACCATATATTTT. It translates to CASSPHPGKGSGNTIYF.

This clone has only one observation. The V call is TRBV11-1, the J call TRBJ2-1; 7 bases map to TRBD1. With V trimmed by 4 bases and J by 5 bases, 11 bases remained unmatched. CDR1 and CDR2 from the germline V gene are SGHAT and FQDESV (reference sequence). This CDR3 spans 16 amino acids. CDR3 protein: CASSSSLDRSNNEQFF. The CDR3 coding sequence is TGTGCCAGCAGCTCCTCGTTGGACAGGTCGAACAATGAGCAGTTCTTC.

The rearrangement uses TRBV11-2 and TRBJ2-7, with 13 bases aligning to TRBD2. Trimming removed 5 bases from V and 4 bases from J; junction bases left unmatched: 8. There are 16 residues in the CDR3. Germline V gene lookup returns CDR1 SGHAT and CDR2 FQNNGV. CDR3 bases: TGTGCCAGCAGCGTTGTGGGACTAGCGGGATTTTACGAGCAGTACTTC. It codes for CASSVVGLAGFYEQYF.

In its sample, this clone was seen once. The genes are TRBV28 and TRBJ1-2; possible D gene TRBD1, 6 bases. This CDR3 has 14 amino acids. Per germline, CDR1 MDHEN and CDR2 SYDVKM. Trimming shortened V by 3 bases and J by 1 base, and 9 bases separated the two germline ends. The CDR3 bases are TGTGCCAGCAGTTTTACAGGGATTAACTATGGCTACACCTTC. It specifies CASSFTGINYGYTF.

The CDR3 here is CASSLSSGRAGETQYF. In DNA, the CDR3 is TGCGCCAGCAGCTTGAGTAGCGGGAGGGCCGGCGAGACCCAGTACTTC. This chain links TRBV5-1 with TRBJ2-5, with 11 bases identical to TRBD2. The junction had 7 bases not matched to a gene; V was cut back by 1 base and J by 5 bases. The CDR3 has 16 amino acids. Germline V gene lookup returns CDR1 SGHRS and CDR2 YFSETQ.